The 17 T cell receptor beta chains in this list originate from one sample, sequenced in a study of blood T cells in healthy people across ages. PCR was performed a second time for roughly 7 to 11 cycles using a sample-barcoded 5' primer and a J-beta primer mix. Via MiXCR, TCRdb re-called the 5' RACE reads, giving one row per CDR3 protein. Of about 970,000 distinct CDR3 sequences listed, 51% are singletons. The sequenced sample consisted of blood. These receptors originate from an older woman in good health.

This clonotype was observed a few times. This chain joins TRBV27 and TRBJ1-2, with D unresolved. The ends were cut back, 5 bases at V and 8 bases at J, with 15 bases in the middle. Germline CDR1 reads MNHEY; CDR2 reads SMNVEV (reference sequence). CDR3 length equals 13 residues. The CDR3 DNA sequence: TGTGCCAGCAGTAGCACGGGGTCGGCAGGCTACACCTTC. Translation gives CASSSTGSAGYTF.

The J gene is TRBJ2-7, the V gene TRBV4-3; a possible D gene is TRBD2 (5 bases). V lost 2 bases, J lost 5 bases, and 16 bases lay in between. The CDR3 covers 15 residues. From germline, CDR1 is LGHNA and CDR2 YSLEER. CDR3 sequence (DNA): TGCGCCAGCAGCCAATCCCCCCGAGGGATACACGAGCAGTACTTC. Its protein is CASSQSPRGIHEQYF.

This clonotype was observed a handful of times. V is TRBV28 and J is TRBJ1-6; TRBD1 agrees at 10 bases. The CDR3 covers 16 residues. Trimming took 3 bases from V and 6 from J; bases not matched to a gene: 5. Germline V gene data show CDR1 as MDHEN and CDR2 as SYDVKM. CDR3 amino acids: CASSFPRDRGNSPLHF. CDR3 DNA: TGTGCCAGCAGTTTCCCCCGGGACAGGGGTAATTCACCCCTCCACTTT.

The gene calls are TRBV7-8 and TRBJ2-5; weak D call: TRBD2 (5 bases). The J call is in doubt because the DNA end fits TRBJ2-7 better. This CDR3 is 14 amino acids long. CDR1 is SGHVS and CDR2 is FQNEAQ in the germline V gene. CDR3 in amino acids: CASSSRLVGDEQYF. CDR3 nucleotide sequence: TGTGCCAGCAGCAGCCGCCTGGTCGGGGACGAGCAGTACTTC.

This clonotype was seen more than once but under ten times. The rearrangement uses TRBV7-3 and TRBJ2-5; D is ambiguous. The DNA end is more similar to TRBJ2-7, so the J call may be wrong. CDR3 length equals 13 residues. CDR1 and CDR2 (germline): SGHTA, FQGTGA. The CDR3 coding sequence is TGTGCCAGCAGTCCGGCCTTCAGCTACGAGCAGTACTTC. Translation: CASSPAFSYEQYF.

The rearrangement uses TRBV12-3 or TRBV12-4 and TRBJ2-5; tentative D call: TRBD1 (6 bases). Trimming shortened V by 6 bases and J by 4 bases, and 18 bases separated the two germline ends. This CDR3 spans 15 amino acids. In DNA form, the CDR3 reads TGTGCCAGCAGGCAGGGGTATGGGTTCCGAGAGACCCAGTACTTC. It translates to CASRQGYGFRETQYF.

Only a few counts were recorded for this clonotype. CDR3 in amino acids: CASSSPRTGANNEQFF. Written as DNA, the CDR3 is TGTGCCAGCAGTTCCCCCCGGACAGGGGCGAACAATGAGCAGTTCTTC. V and J are TRBV28 and TRBJ2-1; 9 nucleotides match TRBD1. This CDR3 contains 16 residues. Germline CDR1 MDHEN, CDR2 SYDVKM. J lost 5 bases, V lost 4 bases, and 9 bases had no gene match.

The genes are TRBV29-1 and TRBJ2-1; the match to TRBD2 covers 15 bases. The CDR3 runs 16 residues. The junction had 11 bases not matched to a gene; V was cut back by 7 bases and J by 7 bases. Germline V CDR1 and CDR2: SQVTM, ANQGSEA. In nucleotides, the CDR3 is TGCAGCGCTCCCGGGACTAGCGGGAGGAGAGGTAATGAGCAGTTCTTC. This codes for CSAPGTSGRRGNEQFF.

The V call is TRBV28, the J call TRBJ2-7; 7 bases align to TRBD2. Germline CDR1 reads MDHEN; CDR2 reads SYDVKM. The CDR3 sequence is 13 residues long. V gave up 6 bases and J gave up 4 bases; unmatched junction bases: 6. CDR3 residues: CASSFGRRYEQYF. The CDR3 coding sequence is TGTGCCAGCAGCTTCGGGAGGCGATACGAGCAGTACTTC.

This chain connects TRBV4-3 to TRBJ2-4; a possible D gene is TRBD1 (5 bases). TRBJ2-7 explains the end of the DNA better; the J call may be wrong. CDR3 length equals 15 residues. CDR1 and CDR2 from the germline V gene are LGHNA and YSLEER. CDR3 coding DNA: TGCGCCAGCAGCCAAGATACAGGAGACCCCTACGAGCAGTACTTC. Translated, it gives CASSQDTGDPYEQYF.

This chain joins TRBV12-3 or TRBV12-4 and TRBJ2-7; D remains ambiguous. This CDR3 spans 14 amino acids. Trimming cost V 2 bases and J 4 bases, with 12 bases left between them. For the CDR3, the DNA is TGTGCCAGCAGTTTAATAGGCCGCATATACGAGCAGTACTTC. It yields the protein CASSLIGRIYEQYF.

CDR3 sequence reads: CASSLVGGRDTQYF. As DNA, the CDR3 is TGTGCCAGCAGCTTAGTAGGGGGTCGAGATACGCAGTATTTT. This chain links TRBV7-8 with TRBJ2-3, with a tentative D call TRBD1 (6 bases). The CDR3 loop spans 14 amino acids. Germline CDR1 is SGHVS and CDR2 is FQNEAQ. V lost 1 base to trimming and J lost 5 bases, with 10 bases between them.

The rearrangement links TRBV7-6 to TRBJ2-3; 7 positions match TRBD2. V shed 7 bases, J shed 5 bases, and the junction held 12 bases outside the gene matches. CDR1 is SGHVS and CDR2 is FNYEAQ in the germline V gene. The CDR3 contains 15 residues. The CDR3 protein is CASTQNTGGRDTQYF. The DNA of the CDR3 is TGTGCCAGCACCCAAAACACGGGCGGGAGAGATACGCAGTATTTT.

This clonotype was detected many times. This chain joins TRBV14 and TRBJ2-1; 9 bases align to TRBD2. The CDR3 length is 18 residues. The germline CDR1 and CDR2 sequences are SGHDN and FVKESK. After removal of 1 base from V and 0 bases from J, the junction contained 7 bases not matched to a gene. CDR3 residues: CASSQGLAVLSSYNEQFF. CDR3 in DNA: TGTGCCAGCAGCCAAGGACTAGCGGTACTAAGCTCCTACAATGAGCAGTTCTTC.

The chain has TRBV9 and TRBJ2-6; D remains ambiguous. CDR3 size: 14 residues. Looked up from germline, CDR1 is SGDLS and CDR2 is YYNGEE. Trimming removed 1 base from V and 1 base from J, with 3 bases in between. CDR3 DNA: TGTGCCAGCAGCGTAAGTTCTGGGGCCAACGTCCTGACTTTC. It specifies CASSVSSGANVLTF. Supplemented by reference TRBV9 and TRBJ2-6, the full variable domain reads DSGVTQTPKHLITATGQRVTLRCSPRSGDLSVYWYQQSLDQGLQFLIQYYNGEERAKGNILERFSAQQFPDLHSELNLSSLELGDSALYFCASSVSSGANVLTFGAGSRLTVL.

A few counts support this clonotype. V gene TRBV29-1 combines with J gene TRBJ2-4; weak D call: TRBD1 (6 bases). Germline CDR1 reads SQVTM; CDR2 reads ANQGSEA. The CDR3 covers 15 residues. The V gene lost 1 base and the J gene lost 8 bases, with 18 bases spanning the gap. This CDR3 is CSVEATGWGLDIQYF. DNA of the CDR3: TGCAGCGTTGAAGCAACAGGGTGGGGTTTGGACATTCAGTACTTC.

V gene TRBV7-9 combines with J gene TRBJ1-2, with D unclear. Germline-derived CDR1 and CDR2 are SEHNR and FQNEAQ (reference sequence). V dropped 3 bases and J dropped 4 bases, with 12 bases sitting between them. The CDR3 spans 14 residues. CDR3 protein: CASSFAGGFYGYTF. The CDR3 DNA follows: TGTGCCAGCAGCTTTGCAGGCGGATTCTATGGCTACACCTTC.